The next 5 T cell receptor beta chains were all read from a single sample in a study of T-cell reconstitution after alpha-beta-depleted transplantation in children. The authors prepared the TCRbeta library with unique molecular identifiers. TCRdb used MiXCR to reprocess the PCR reads, holding one entry per CDR3 protein. The sample has just under 350,000 distinct CDR3 sequences, roughly 17% seen once; the top ten hold approximately 38%. Here the sequenced sample was PBMCs, mostly from graft donor cells, taken 360 days after TCRalphabeta/CD19-depleted stem cell transplant. The receptors derive from a male patient aged 2 to 10 who had a stem cell transplant for acute lymphoblastic leukemia, so the T cells may come from the graft donor.

This CDR3 is CASRLGSHSYEQYF. The CDR3 nucleotides are TGTGCCAGCAGACTAGGGTCCCACTCCTACGAGCAGTACTTC. V gene TRBV28 combines with J gene TRBJ2-7, with D tentatively TRBD2 (5 bases). V was clipped by 6 bases and J by 0 bases, with 12 bases between them. The germline V gene has CDR1 MDHEN and CDR2 SYDVKM. This CDR3 contains 14 residues.

The chain carries TRBV12-3 or TRBV12-4 and TRBJ2-2, with 7 bases aligning to TRBD1. CDR3 length: 13 amino acids. Trimming at V came to 11 bases and at J to 5 bases, leaving 8 bases not matched to a gene. The CDR3 here is CALRQGETGELFF. The DNA for the CDR3 is TGTGCCTTACGACAGGGAGAAACCGGGGAGCTGTTTTTT.

V usage is TRBV4-2 and J usage is TRBJ2-2; possibly TRBD1 or TRBD2 for D (6 bases each). The germline V gene has CDR1 LGHNA and CDR2 YNFKEQ. This CDR3 is built from 17 residues. The V end lost 1 base, the J end lost 7 bases, and 19 bases lay between the germline ends. CDR3 sequence reads: CASSQGQLQGGGGELFF. The CDR3 DNA sequence: TGTGCCAGCAGCCAAGGCCAGTTACAGGGAGGAGGCGGGGAGCTGTTTTTT.

The chain has TRBV5-1 and TRBJ2-3; 9 bases agree with TRBD2. Germline assignment: CDR1 SGHRS and CDR2 YFSETQ. This CDR3 spans 16 amino acids. J gave up 7 bases and V 4 bases, and 13 bases lay outside the gene matches. In nucleotides, the CDR3 is TGCGCCAGCAGCCACGATGCCTCGACTAGCGGCCATACGCAGTATTTT. Its translation: CASSHDASTSGHTQYF.

This clonotype was seen a handful of times. The rearrangement links TRBV24-1 to TRBJ2-1; D is possibly TRBD1 or TRBD2 (5 bases each). The CDR3 length is 16 residues. Trimming cost V 4 bases and J 4 bases, with 16 bases left between them. Germline V gene data show CDR1 as KGHDR and CDR2 as SFDVKD. CDR3 protein: CATSDPGGGLYNEQFF. CDR3 DNA: TGTGCCACCAGTGACCCGGGTGGGGGATTATACAATGAGCAGTTCTTC.